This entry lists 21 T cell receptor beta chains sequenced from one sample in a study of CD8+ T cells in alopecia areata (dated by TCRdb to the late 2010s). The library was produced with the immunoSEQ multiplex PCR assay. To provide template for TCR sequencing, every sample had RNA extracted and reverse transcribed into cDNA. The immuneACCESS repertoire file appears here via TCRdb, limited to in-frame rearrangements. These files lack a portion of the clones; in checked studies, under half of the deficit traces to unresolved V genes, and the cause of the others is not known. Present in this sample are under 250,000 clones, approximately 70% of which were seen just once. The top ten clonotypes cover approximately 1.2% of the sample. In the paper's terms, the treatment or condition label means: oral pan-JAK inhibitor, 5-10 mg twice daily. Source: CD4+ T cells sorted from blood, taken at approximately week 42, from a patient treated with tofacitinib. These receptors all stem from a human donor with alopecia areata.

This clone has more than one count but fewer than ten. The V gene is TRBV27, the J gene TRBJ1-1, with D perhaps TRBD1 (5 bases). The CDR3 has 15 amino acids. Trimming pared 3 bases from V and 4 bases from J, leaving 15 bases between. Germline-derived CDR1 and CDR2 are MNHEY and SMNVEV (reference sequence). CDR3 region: CASSLDKVASTEAFF. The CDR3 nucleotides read TGTGCCAGCAGTTTGGACAAAGTGGCTTCCACTGAAGCTTTCTTT.

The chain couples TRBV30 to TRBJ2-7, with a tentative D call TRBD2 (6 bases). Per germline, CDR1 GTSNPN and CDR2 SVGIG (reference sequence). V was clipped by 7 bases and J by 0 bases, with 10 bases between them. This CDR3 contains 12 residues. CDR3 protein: CAYGGISYEQYF. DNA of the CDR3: TGTGCCTACGGCGGGATCTCCTACGAGCAGTACTTC.

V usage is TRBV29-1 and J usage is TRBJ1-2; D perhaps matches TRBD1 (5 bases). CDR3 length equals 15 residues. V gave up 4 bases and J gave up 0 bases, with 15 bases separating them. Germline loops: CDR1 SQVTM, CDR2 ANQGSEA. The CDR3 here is CSVGREGPANYGYTF. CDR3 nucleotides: TGCAGCGTTGGTAGAGAGGGGCCAGCTAACTATGGCTACACCTTC.

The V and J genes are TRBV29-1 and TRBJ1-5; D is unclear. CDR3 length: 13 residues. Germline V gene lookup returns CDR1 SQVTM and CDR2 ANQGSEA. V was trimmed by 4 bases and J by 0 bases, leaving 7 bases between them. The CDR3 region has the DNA TGCAGCGTTGCTGGGAATAGCAATCAGCCCCAGCATTTT. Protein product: CSVAGNSNQPQHF. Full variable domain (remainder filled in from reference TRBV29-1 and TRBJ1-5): SAVISQKPSRDICQRGTSLTIQCQVDSQVTMMFWYRQQPGQSLTLIATANQGSEATYESGFVIDKFPISRPNLTFSTLTVSNMSPEDSSIYLCSVAGNSNQPQHFGDGTRLSIL.

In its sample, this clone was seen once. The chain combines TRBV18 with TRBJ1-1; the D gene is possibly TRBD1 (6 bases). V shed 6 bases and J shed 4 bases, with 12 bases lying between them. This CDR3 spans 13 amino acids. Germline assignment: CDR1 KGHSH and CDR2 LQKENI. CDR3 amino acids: CASSQGQPTEAFF. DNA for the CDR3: TGTGCCAGCTCTCAAGGACAGCCCACTGAAGCTTTCTTT.

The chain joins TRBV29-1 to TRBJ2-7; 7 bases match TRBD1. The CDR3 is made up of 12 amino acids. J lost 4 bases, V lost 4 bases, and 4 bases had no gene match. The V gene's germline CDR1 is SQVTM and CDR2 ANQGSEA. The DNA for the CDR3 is TGCAGCGTTGGTCACAGGGGTTACGAGCAGTACTTC. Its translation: CSVGHRGYEQYF.

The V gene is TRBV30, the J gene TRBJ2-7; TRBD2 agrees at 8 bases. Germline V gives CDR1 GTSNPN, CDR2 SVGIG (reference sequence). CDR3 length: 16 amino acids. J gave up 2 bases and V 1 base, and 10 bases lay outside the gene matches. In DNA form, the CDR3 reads TGTGCCTGGAGTGACCGGGGGGGGCGCGAAGCCTACGAGCAGTACTTC. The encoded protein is CAWSDRGGREAYEQYF.

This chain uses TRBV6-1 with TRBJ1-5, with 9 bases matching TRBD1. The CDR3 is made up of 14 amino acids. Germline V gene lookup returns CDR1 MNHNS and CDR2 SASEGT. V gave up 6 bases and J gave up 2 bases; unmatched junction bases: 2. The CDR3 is CASRRTGGNQPQHF. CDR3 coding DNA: TGTGCCAGCAGAAGGACAGGGGGCAATCAGCCCCAGCATTTT.

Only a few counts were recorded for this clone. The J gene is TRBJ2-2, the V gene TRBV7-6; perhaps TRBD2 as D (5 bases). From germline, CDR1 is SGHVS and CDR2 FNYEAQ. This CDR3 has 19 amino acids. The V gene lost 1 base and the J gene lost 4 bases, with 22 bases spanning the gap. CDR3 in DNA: TGTGCCAGCAGCTTAGTTATCTGGCCACGGGGTTCACTCACCGGGGAGCTGTTTTTT. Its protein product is CASSLVIWPRGSLTGELFF.

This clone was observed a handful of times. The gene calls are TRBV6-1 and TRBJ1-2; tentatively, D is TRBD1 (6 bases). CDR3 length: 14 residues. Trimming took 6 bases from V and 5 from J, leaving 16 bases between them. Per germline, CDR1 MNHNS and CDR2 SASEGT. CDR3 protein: CASSKTGIGYGYTF. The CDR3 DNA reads TGTGCCAGCAGCAAAACAGGGATAGGGTATGGCTACACCTTC.

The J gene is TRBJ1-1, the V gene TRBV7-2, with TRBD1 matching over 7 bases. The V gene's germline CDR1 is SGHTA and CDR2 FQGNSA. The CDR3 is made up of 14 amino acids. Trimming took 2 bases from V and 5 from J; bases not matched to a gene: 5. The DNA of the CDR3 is TGTGCCAGCAGCTTACAAGGGGGCGGAACTGAAGCTTTCTTT. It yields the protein CASSLQGGGTEAFF.

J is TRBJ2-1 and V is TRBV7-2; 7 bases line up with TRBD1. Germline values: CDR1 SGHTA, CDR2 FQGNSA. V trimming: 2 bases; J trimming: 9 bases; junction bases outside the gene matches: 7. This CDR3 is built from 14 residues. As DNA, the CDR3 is TGTGCCAGCAGCTTAAGACAGGGTAGGGGTGAGCAGTTCTTC. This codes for CASSLRQGRGEQFF.

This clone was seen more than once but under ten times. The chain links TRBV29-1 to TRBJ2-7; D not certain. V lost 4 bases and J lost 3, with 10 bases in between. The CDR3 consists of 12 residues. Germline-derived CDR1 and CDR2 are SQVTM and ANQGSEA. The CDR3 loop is CSVVTANYEQYF. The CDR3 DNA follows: TGCAGCGTTGTTACAGCGAACTACGAGCAGTACTTC.

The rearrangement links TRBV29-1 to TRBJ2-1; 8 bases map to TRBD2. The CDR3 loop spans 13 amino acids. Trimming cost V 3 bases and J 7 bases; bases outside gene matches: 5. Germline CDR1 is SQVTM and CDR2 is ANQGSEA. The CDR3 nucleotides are TGCAGCGTTGAGCGGGGGGCCACGAATGAGCAGTTCTTC. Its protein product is CSVERGATNEQFF.

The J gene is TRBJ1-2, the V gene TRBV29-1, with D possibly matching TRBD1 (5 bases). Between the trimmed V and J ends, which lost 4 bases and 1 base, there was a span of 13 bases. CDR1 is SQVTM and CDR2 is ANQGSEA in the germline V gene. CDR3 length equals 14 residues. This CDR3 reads CSVGSGPYNYGYTF. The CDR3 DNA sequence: TGCAGCGTTGGCTCGGGACCGTATAACTATGGCTACACCTTC. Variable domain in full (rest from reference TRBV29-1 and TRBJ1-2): SAVISQKPSRDICQRGTSLTIQCQVDSQVTMMFWYRQQPGQSLTLIATANQGSEATYESGFVIDKFPISRPNLTFSTLTVSNMSPEDSSIYLCSVGSGPYNYGYTFGSGTRLTVV.

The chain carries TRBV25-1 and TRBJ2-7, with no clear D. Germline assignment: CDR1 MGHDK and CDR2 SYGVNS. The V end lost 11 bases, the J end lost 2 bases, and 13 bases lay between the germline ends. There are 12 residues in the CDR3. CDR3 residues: CASTADAYEQYF. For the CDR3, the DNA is TGTGCCTCAACTGCAGACGCCTACGAGCAGTACTTC.

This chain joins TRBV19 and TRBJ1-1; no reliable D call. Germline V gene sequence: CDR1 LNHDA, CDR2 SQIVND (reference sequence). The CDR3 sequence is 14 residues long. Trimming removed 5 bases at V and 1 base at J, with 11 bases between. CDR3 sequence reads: CASSARGPNTEAFF. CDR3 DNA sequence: TGTGCCAGTAGTGCTCGTGGGCCGAACACTGAAGCTTTCTTT.

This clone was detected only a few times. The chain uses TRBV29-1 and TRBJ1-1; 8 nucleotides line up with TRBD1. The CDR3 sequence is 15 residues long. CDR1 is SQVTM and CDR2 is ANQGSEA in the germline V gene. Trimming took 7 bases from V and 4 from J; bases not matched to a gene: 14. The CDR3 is CSEIGQGALGTEAFF. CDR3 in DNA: TGCAGCGAGATCGGACAGGGAGCGCTTGGCACTGAAGCTTTCTTT.

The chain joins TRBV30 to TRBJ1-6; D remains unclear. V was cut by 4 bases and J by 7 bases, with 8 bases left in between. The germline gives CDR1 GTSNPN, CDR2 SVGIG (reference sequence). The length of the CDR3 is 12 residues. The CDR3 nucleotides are TGTGCCTGGACCCCGGGGAATTCACCCCTCCACTTT. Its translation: CAWTPGNSPLHF.

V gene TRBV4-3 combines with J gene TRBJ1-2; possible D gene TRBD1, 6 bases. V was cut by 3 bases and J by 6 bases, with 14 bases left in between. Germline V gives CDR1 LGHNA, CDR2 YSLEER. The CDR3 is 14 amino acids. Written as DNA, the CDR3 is TGCGCCAGCAGCCACACTGGGGGGGCGGATGGCTACACCTTC. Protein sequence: CASSHTGGADGYTF.

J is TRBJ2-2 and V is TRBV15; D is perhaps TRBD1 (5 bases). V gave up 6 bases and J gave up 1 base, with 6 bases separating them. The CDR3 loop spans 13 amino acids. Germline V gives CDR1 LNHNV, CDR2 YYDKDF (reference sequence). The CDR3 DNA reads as TGTGCCACCAGGGACAAGAACACCGGGGAGCTGTTTTTT. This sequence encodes CATRDKNTGELFF.